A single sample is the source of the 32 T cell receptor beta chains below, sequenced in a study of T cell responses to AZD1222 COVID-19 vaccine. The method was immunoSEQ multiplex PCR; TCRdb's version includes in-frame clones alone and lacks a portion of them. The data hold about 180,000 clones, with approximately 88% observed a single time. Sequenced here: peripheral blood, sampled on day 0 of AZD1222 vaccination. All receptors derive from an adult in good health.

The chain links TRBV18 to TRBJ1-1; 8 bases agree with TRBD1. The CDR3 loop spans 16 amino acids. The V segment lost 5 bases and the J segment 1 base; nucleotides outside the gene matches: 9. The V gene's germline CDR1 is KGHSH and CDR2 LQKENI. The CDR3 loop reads CASSLAGGYQNTEAFF. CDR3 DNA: TGTGCCAGCTCATTGGCAGGGGGCTATCAGAACACTGAAGCTTTCTTT.

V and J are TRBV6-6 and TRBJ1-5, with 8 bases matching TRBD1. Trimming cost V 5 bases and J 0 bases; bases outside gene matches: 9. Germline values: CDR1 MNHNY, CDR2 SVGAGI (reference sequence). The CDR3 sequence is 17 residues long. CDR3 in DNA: TGTGCCAGCAGTCCCTCGGGCAGGGGGCGTAGCAATCAGCCCCAGCATTTT. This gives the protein CASSPSGRGRSNQPQHF.

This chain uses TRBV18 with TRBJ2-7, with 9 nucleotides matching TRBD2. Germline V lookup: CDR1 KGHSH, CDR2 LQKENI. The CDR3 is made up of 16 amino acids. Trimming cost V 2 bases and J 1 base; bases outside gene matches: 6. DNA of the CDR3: TGTGCCAGCTCACCATTTAGCGGGAGCGTTTCCTACGAGCAGTACTTC. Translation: CASSPFSGSVSYEQYF.

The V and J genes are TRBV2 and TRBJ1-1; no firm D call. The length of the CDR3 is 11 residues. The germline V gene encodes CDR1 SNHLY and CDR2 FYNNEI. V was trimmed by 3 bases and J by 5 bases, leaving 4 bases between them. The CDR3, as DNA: TGTGCCAGCAGTGAGGGAACTGAAGCTTTCTTT. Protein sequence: CASSEGTEAFF.

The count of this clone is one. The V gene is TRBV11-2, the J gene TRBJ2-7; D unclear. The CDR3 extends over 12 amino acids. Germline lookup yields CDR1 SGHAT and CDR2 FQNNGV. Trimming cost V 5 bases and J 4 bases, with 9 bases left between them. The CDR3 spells CASSHLQYEQYF. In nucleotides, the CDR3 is TGTGCCAGCAGCCACCTACAGTACGAGCAGTACTTC.

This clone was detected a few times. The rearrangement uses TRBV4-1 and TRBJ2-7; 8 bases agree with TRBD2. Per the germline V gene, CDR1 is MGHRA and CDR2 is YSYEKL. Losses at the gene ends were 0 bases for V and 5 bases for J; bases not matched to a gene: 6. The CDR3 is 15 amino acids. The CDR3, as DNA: TGCGCCAGCAGCCAAGATGGAGCGGGAGTAGACGAGCAGTACTTC. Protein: CASSQDGAGVDEQYF.

The CDR3 nucleotides are TGTGCCAGCAGCTTAGGGGGCAATGCAGGCGACGAGCAGTACTTC. Its translation is CASSLGGNAGDEQYF. This rearrangement joins TRBV7-9 to TRBJ2-7; TRBD1 is a possible D gene (5 bases). The CDR3 has 15 amino acids. V lost 1 base and J 5 bases, leaving 15 bases between the germline ends. CDR1 and CDR2 from the germline V gene are SEHNR and FQNEAQ (reference sequence).

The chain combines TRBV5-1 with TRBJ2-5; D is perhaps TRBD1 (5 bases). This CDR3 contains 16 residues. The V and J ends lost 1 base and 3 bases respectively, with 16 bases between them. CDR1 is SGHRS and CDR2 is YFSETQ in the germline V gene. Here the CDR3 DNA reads TGCGCCAGCAGCTTGATCGGTCAGGGCCGGGAAGAGACCCAGTACTTC. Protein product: CASSLIGQGREETQYF.

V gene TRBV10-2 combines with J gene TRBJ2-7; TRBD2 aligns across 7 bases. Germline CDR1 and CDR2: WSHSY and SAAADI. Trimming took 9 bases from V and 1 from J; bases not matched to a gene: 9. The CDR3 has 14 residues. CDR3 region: CASTVRRESYEQYF. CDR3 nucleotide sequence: TGCGCCAGTACGGTGCGGCGGGAGTCCTACGAGCAGTACTTC.

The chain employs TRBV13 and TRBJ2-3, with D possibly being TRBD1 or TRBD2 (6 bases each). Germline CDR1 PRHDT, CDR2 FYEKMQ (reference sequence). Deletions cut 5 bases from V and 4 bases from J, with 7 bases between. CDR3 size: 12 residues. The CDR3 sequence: CASSRGPDTQYF. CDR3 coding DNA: TGTGCCAGCAGCCGGGGGCCAGATACGCAGTATTTT.

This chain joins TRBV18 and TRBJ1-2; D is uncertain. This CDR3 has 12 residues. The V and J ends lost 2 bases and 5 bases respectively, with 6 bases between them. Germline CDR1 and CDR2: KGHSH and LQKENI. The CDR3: CASSPWSYGYTF. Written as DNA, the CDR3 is TGTGCCAGCTCACCATGGAGTTATGGCTACACCTTC.

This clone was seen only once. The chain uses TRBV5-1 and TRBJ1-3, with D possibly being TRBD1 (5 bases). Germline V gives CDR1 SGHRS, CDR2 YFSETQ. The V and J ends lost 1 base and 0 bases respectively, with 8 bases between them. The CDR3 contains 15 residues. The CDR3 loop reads CASSLQGRSGNTIYF. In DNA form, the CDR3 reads TGCGCCAGCAGCTTGCAGGGACGCTCTGGAAACACCATATATTTT.

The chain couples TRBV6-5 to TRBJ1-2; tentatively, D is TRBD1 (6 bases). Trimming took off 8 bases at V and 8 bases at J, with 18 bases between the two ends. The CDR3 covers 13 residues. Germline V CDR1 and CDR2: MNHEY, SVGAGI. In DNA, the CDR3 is TGTGCCAGCGGGGTACCACAGGGAGGGGGCTACACCTTC. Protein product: CASGVPQGGGYTF.

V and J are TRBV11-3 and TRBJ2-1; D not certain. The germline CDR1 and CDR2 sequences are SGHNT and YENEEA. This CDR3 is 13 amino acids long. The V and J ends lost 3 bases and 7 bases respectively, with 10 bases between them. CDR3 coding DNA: TGTGCCAGCAGCTTTGAGGAAGGGAATGAGCAGTTCTTC. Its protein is CASSFEEGNEQFF.

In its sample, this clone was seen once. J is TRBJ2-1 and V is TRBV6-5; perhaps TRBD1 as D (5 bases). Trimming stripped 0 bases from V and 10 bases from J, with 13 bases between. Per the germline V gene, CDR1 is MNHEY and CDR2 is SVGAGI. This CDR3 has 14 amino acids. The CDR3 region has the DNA TGTGCCAGCAGTTACTCCCGACAGTATCGGGAGCAGTTCTTC. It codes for CASSYSRQYREQFF.

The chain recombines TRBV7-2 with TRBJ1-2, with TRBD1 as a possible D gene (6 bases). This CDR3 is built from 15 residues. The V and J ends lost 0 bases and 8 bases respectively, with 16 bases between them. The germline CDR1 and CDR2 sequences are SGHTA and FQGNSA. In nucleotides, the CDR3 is TGTGCCAGCAGCTTAGCGTTGACAGGCGAGCGAGGCTACACCTTC. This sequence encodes CASSLALTGERGYTF.

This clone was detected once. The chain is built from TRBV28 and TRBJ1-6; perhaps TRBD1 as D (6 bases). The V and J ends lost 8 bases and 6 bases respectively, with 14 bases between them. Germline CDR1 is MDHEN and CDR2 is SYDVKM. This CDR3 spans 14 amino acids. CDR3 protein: CASVRGNGNSPLHF. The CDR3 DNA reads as TGTGCCAGCGTAAGGGGGAATGGTAATTCACCCCTCCACTTT.

This CDR3 reads CSVDGQGLPLMAQYF. CDR3 bases: TGCAGCGTCGACGGACAGGGCCTACCACTCATGGCGCAGTATTTT. The rearrangement joins TRBV29-1 to TRBJ2-3, with TRBD1 matching 8 bases. The germline gives CDR1 SQVTM, CDR2 ANQGSEA. The CDR3 extends over 15 amino acids. V lost 6 bases and J lost 10; bases outside the gene matches: 18.

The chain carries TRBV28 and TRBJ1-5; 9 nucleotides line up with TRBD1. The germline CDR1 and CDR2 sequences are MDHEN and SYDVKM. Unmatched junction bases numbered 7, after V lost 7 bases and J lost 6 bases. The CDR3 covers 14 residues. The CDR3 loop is CASKPGQGSQPQHF. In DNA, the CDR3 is TGTGCCAGCAAACCGGGACAGGGTTCTCAGCCCCAGCATTTT.

The CDR3 bases are TGTGCCAGCAGCCTGAGGGGGGCAGGCCACTCCAGCGAGCAGTACTTC. Its protein product is CASSLRGAGHSSEQYF. The chain links TRBV3-1 (or the pseudogene TRBV3-2) to TRBJ2-7; either TRBD1 or TRBD2 may supply D (6 bases each). V was trimmed by 4 bases and J by 6 bases, leaving 22 bases between them. The CDR3 has 16 amino acids. Germline CDR1 and CDR2: LGHDT and YNNKEL (reference sequence).

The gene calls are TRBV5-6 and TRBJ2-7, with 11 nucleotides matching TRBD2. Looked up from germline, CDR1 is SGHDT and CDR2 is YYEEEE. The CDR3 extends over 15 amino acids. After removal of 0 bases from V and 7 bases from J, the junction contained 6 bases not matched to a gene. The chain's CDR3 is CASSLVAGGPGEQYF. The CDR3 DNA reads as TGTGCCAGCAGCTTGGTAGCGGGAGGGCCGGGAGAGCAGTACTTC.

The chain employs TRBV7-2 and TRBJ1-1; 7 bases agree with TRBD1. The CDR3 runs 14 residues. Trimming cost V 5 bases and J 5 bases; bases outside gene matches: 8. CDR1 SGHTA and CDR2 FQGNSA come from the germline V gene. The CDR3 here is CASSPQAGGTEAFF. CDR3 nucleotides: TGTGCCAGCAGCCCCCAGGCAGGGGGGACTGAAGCTTTCTTT.

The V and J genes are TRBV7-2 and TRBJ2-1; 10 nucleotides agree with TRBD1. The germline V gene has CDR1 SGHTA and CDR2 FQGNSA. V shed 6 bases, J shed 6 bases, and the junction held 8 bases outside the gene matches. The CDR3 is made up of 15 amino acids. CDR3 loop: CASSRQGAFINEQFF. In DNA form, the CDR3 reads TGTGCCAGCAGTCGACAGGGGGCCTTTATCAATGAGCAGTTCTTC.

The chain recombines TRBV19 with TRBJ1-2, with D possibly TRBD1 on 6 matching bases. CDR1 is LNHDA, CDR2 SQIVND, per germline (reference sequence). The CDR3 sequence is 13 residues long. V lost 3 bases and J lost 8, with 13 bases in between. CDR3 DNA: TGTGCCAGTAGTATTGACAGGTTGGAGGGCTACACCTTC. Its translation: CASSIDRLEGYTF. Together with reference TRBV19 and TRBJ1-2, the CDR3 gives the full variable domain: DGGITQSPKYLFRKEGQNVTLSCEQNLNHDAMYWYRQDPGQGLRLIYYSQIVNDFQKGDIAEGYSVSREKKESFPLTVTSAQKNPTAFYLCASSIDRLEGYTFGSGTRLTVV.

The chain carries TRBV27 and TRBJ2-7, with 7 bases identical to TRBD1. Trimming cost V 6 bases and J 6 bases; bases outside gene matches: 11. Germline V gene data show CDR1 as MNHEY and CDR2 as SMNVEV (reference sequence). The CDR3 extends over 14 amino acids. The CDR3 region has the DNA TGTGCCAGCAGAGTTGACAGGGCAAAAGGCGAGCAGTACTTC. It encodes CASRVDRAKGEQYF.

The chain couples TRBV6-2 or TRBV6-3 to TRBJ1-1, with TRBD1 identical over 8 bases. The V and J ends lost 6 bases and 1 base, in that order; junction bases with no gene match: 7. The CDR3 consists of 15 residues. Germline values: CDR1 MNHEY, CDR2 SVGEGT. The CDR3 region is CASSGMGTGNTEAFF. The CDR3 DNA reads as TGTGCCAGCAGCGGGATGGGGACAGGGAACACTGAAGCTTTCTTT.

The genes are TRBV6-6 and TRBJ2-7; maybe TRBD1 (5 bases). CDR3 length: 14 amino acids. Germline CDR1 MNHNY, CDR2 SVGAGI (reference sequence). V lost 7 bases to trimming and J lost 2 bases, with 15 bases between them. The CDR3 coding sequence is TGTGCCAGCAATATTCAGGGATTTACCTACGAGCAGTACTTC. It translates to CASNIQGFTYEQYF.

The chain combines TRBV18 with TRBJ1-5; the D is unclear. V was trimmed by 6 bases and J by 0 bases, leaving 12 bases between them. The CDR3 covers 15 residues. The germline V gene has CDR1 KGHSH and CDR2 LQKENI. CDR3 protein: CASSPRADSNQPQHF. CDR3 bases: TGTGCCAGCTCCCCGAGGGCAGATAGCAATCAGCCCCAGCATTTT.

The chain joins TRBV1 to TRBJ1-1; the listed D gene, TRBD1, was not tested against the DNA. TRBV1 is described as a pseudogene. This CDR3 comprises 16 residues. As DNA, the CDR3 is TGCACCAGCAGCCAAACGGGGACATCCCTGAGCACTGAAGCTTTCTTT. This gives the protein CTSSQTGTSLSTEAFF.

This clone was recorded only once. For the CDR3, the DNA is TGTGCCAGCAGCTCGGACTGGAACACTGAAGCTTTCTTT. Protein product: CASSSDWNTEAFF. This chain links TRBV5-5 with TRBJ1-1; D unresolved. The CDR3 is made up of 13 amino acids. Per germline, CDR1 SGHKS and CDR2 YYEKEE (reference sequence). V lost 3 bases and J 1 base, leaving 7 bases between the germline ends.

CDR3 in amino acids: CASSQDYRVRNEKLFF. DNA for the CDR3: TGCGCCAGCAGCCAAGACTATCGGGTTAGGAATGAAAAACTGTTTTTT. The chain couples TRBV4-3 to TRBJ1-4; D remains ambiguous. The CDR3 runs 16 residues. Trimming left V 0 bases short and J 5 bases short, with 13 bases between. Germline-derived CDR1 and CDR2 are LGHNA and YSLEER.

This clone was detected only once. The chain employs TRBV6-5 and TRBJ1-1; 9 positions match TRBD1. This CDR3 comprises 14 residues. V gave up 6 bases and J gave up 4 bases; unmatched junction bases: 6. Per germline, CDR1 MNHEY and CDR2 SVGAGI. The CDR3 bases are TGTGCCAGCAGCCGGGGACAGGGTTTCACTGAAGCTTTCTTT. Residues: CASSRGQGFTEAFF.